The text below deals with one T cell receptor (beta chain). Its antigen target is currently unknown. Base quality data are lacking; no much larger clone is found one base away. The CDR3 runs 15 residues from the cysteine to the phenylalanine. Only the CDR3 DNA is retained, 45 bases long and in frame from the first base. The germline V gene (reference sequence) sets CDR1 to DFQATT and CDR2 to SNEGSKA. V and J are trimmed by 1 base and 2 bases, and the gene matches miss 5 bases of the junction. The method behind the library was UMI-ligation and nested PCR. The beta constant-region primer consisted of an equimolar mixture of two oligonucleotides that together covered TRBC1 and TRBC2. Four rounds of PCR were used to amplify ligated cDNA, with nested alpha and beta constant-region primers being used together with the SP2 primer. A single-stranded oligonucleotide containing the SP2 primer and a 12-nucleotide UMI was joined to the 3' end of the cDNA by T4 RNA ligase 1. The ligation reaction was incubated at 16°C for about 18-24 hours. PCR2 was usually performed as a SYBR Green qPCR and halted at a preset threshold so that over-amplification would not occur. Every purification after the first one was done using Agencourt AMPure XP magnetic beads. Library quantification was done by Qubit, followed by a TapeStation check on which the main peak was expected at around 650 bp. Pooled libraries were sequenced on an Illumina MiSeq using v2 2x251 paired-end kits, and typically roughly 1-2.2 million reads were obtained per sample. Each sample was pooled at 4 to 5 nM, and about 4.5-8% PhiX was included to help cluster recognition. The study's own analysis went as follows. Decombinator assigned V and J genes to Demultiplexor-processed FASTQ reads by tag matching, allowing a single base-pair mismatch. Collapsinator used UMIs to correct both sequencing errors and frequency errors arising from PCR heterogeneity. TCRs were translated and CDR3s were extracted from the conserved cysteine to the FGXG phenylalanine by CDR3Translator, with non-productive sequences being flagged. Repertoires were subsampled to equal numbers of UMI-defined TCRs before Gini, Shannon entropy and inverse Simpson indices were calculated. Power-law fits to clonotype abundance distributions were performed by maximum likelihood within the linear range. On one naive CD8 sample, the pipeline and MIGEC gave similar UMI counts, unique TCR numbers and clonal distributions. A set of 7,322 CMV-associated CDR3 sequences, compiled from VDJdb and a published dataset, was used to search the repertoires. TCRdb reran the public reads through fastp at Q25 and MiXCR, keeping productive beta chains. Every CDR3 protein is listed once, alongside the most common genes and DNA of its rows. For this entry, the V and J calls and clone size follow TCRdb and not the study's own pipeline. This sample gives more than 100,000 distinct CDR3 sequences in total; roughly 32% of them show up just once. Approximately 0.9% of the sample comes from the top ten.

Separate amplification of TCR alpha and beta chain libraries was performed from the second PCR step onward. CMV status of each donor was established by measuring IFNgamma production from CD4+ T cells after fresh PBMCs were stimulated overnight with CMV viral lysate. Using Miltenyi beads, CD4 T cells were first positively selected, and CD8 T cells were then positively selected from the CD4-negative fraction. Cells stained for CD3, CD4, CD8, CD45RA, CD27 and a live/dead dye were sorted on a BD Aria II into four subsets by CD45RA and CD27. Three healthy volunteers provided blood, and each donor's sample was split into CD4 and CD8 T cells and then further divided into four differentiation subsets. About 130 ml of peripheral blood was collected from each donor, and PBMC were isolated from the blood using Ficoll-Paque PLUS density-gradient centrifugation. After sorting, cells were lysed in RLT buffer, RNA was extracted using a Qiagen RNeasy kit, and the extracted RNA was stored at -80 degrees C.

The data originate from a study of naive and memory T cell subsets listed by TCRdb under 2017. Regarding the research as a whole: An open-source, UMI-based TCR alpha and beta sequencing pipeline was applied to sorted naive and memory peripheral blood T cell subsets. RNA was DNase-treated and reverse transcribed with TCR constant-region primers, mostly using SuperScript III. IgG serology results and the functional CMV T cell responses were in complete agreement.

Broad study findings and their caveats: After error correction, over 90% of naive TCR sequences appeared only once, giving much steeper abundance distributions than memory subsets. In both CD4 and CD8 cells, a rise in Gini index and a fall in Shannon and inverse Simpson diversity were observed from naive through CM, EM and EMRA. The repertoire findings for the naive and memory subsets could not be validated against a ground truth, as none was available. Each clonotype was defined as a single alpha or beta chain sequence rather than as a paired alpha/beta receptor. RNA-based TCR counts may be affected by expression changes linked to T cell activation and differentiation. A power law was followed by TCR abundance, with an exponent that differed between naive and memory subsets but was consistent across the three individuals.

The rearranged chain carries TRBV20-1 and TRBJ2-1, with 7 central nucleotides matching TRBD2. The sequence derives from a human donor in good health. Sample: central memory CD4+ T cells from blood. The sample's cell subset or site label, in plain terms: central memory, CD45RA- CD27+. The CDR3 loop reads CSARVHGLAYNEQFF. DNA sequence: TGCAGTGCTAGAGTCCACGGACTAGCCTACAATGAGCAGTTCTTC.